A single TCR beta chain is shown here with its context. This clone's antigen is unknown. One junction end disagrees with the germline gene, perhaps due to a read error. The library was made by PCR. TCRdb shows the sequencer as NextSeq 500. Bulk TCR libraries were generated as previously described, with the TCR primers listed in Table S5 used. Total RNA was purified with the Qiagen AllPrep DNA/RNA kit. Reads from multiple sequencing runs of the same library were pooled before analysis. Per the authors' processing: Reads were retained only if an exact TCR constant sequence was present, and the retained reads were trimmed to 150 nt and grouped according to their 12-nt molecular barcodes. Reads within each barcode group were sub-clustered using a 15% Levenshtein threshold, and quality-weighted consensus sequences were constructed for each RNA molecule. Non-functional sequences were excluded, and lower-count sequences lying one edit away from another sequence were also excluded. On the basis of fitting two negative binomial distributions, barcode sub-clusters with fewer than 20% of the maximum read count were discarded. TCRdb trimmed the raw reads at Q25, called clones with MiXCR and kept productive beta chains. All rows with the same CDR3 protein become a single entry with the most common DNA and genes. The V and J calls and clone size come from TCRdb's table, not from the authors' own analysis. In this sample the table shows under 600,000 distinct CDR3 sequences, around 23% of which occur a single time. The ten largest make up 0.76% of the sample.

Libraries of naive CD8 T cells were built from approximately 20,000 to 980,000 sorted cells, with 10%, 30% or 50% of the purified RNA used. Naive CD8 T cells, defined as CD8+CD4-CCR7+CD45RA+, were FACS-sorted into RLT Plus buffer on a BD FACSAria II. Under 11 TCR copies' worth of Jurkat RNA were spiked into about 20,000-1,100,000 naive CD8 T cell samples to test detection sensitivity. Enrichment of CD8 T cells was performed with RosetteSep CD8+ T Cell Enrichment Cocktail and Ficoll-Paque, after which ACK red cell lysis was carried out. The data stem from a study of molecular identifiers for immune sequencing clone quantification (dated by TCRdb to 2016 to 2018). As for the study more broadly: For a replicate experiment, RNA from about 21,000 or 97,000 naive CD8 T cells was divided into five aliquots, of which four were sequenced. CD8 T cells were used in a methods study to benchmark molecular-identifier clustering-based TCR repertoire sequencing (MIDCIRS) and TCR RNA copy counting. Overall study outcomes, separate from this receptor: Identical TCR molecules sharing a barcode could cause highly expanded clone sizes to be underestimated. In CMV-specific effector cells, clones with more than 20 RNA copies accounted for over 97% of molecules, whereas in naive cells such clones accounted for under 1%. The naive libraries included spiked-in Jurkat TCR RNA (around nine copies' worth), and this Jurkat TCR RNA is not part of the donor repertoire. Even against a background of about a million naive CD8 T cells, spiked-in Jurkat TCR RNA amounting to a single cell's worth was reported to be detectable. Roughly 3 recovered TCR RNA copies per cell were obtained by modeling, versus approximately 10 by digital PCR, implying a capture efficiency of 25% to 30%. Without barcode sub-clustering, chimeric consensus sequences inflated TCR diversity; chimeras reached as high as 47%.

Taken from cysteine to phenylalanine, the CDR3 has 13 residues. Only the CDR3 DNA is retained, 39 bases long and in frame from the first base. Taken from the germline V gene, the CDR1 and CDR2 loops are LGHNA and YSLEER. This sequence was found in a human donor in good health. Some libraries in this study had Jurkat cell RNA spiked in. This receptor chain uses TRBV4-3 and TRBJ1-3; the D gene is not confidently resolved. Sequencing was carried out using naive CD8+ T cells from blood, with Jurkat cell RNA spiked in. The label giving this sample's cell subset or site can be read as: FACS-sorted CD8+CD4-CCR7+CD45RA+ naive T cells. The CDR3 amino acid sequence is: CANSQYTGNTIYF. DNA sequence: TGCGCCAACAGCCAATACACTGGAAACACCATATATTTT.